This T cell receptor beta chain was recorded in a study of blood T cell repertoires in COVID-19. Study background: In each case, the material was cDNA or gDNA derived from T cells, B-cell-depleted T cells, or PBMCs.

CDR3 size: 16 residues. Germline values: CDR1 SGHDT, CDR2 YYEEEE. V gave up 2 bases and J gave up 6 bases, with 20 bases separating them. Participants, 18 to 89 years old, spanned 25 or so US areas. Clinical history reported by participants formed the basis on which cohorts were assigned. Per the original data handling: Estimates of nucleated cell counts were drawn from the amplification of reference gene primers. Data came from immunoSEQ multiplex PCR; TCRdb stores just in-frame clones and leaves some out. Clone size and V and J calls were adopted from that table, with D and trimming inferred from the DNA. The sample has over 200,000 clones; around 86% are singletons.

The sample consisted of PBMCs or T cells enriched from blood (not recorded which). The source of this sequence is a man aged 18 to 29 who had recovered from COVID-19. The rearrangement joins TRBV5-6 to TRBJ1-2, with TRBD1 as a possible D gene (5 bases). The CDR3 sequence is CASSFYVVGGANGYTF. DNA of the CDR3: TGTGCCAGCAGCTTTTACGTAGTGGGGGGTGCGAATGGCTACACCTTC.